This entry lists 6 T cell receptor beta chains sequenced from one sample in a study of T cell repertoires in cytomegalovirus infection. TCRdb ran MiXCR on the reads and lists one entry per CDR3 protein. The profile shows about 770,000 distinct CDR3 sequences, around 29% of them singletons. These receptors have no known antigen. Sequencing was performed on cultured CD8+ T cells from PBMCs, taken from culture after CMV antigen stimulation. The receptor source for this set is a human donor in good health (CMV status not recorded). Some clones in this sample may be carry-over from other donors' samples.

This clonotype was seen ten or more times. The J gene is TRBJ2-3, the V gene TRBV7-2, with a tentative D call TRBD2 (6 bases). This CDR3 contains 16 residues. The germline V gene encodes CDR1 SGHTA and CDR2 FQGNSA. V lost 2 bases, J lost 2 bases, and 14 bases lay in between. This CDR3 reads CASSLTQDYTTDTQYF. For the CDR3, the DNA is TGTGCCAGCAGCTTAACTCAGGACTACACCACAGATACGCAGTATTTT.

The V gene is TRBV2, the J gene TRBJ2-1; the match to TRBD1 covers 8 bases. The CDR3 loop spans 15 amino acids. Looked up from germline, CDR1 is SNHLY and CDR2 is FYNNEI. J gave up 7 bases and V 7 bases, and 12 bases lay outside the gene matches. The CDR3 DNA reads TGTGCCAGCATTCCGACAGGGGAGCCGAATAATGAGCAGTTCTTC. The encoded protein is CASIPTGEPNNEQFF.

This clonotype turned up a few times. V and J are TRBV6-2 or TRBV6-3 and TRBJ1-1; D might be TRBD1 (5 bases). CDR3 length: 14 amino acids. Germline V gene lookup returns CDR1 MNHEY and CDR2 SVGEGT. V was trimmed by 2 bases and J by 3 bases, leaving 10 bases between them. For the CDR3, the DNA is TGTGCCAGCAGTTACGGGGACGGGTACACTGAAGCTTTCTTT. Translated: CASSYGDGYTEAFF.

Only a few counts were recorded for this clonotype. V is TRBV19 and J is TRBJ2-2, with TRBD1 as a possible D gene (5 bases). V gave up 3 bases and J gave up 3 bases, with 8 bases separating them. CDR3 length: 14 amino acids. The germline gives CDR1 LNHDA, CDR2 SQIVND (reference sequence). The CDR3 region is CASSIFRDTGELFF. CDR3 coding DNA: TGTGCCAGTAGTATCTTCAGGGACACCGGGGAGCTGTTTTTT.

This clonotype was observed a few times. This chain uses TRBV7-9 with TRBJ1-5; the D gene is possibly TRBD1 (5 bases). The V end lost 5 bases, the J end lost 5 bases, and 7 bases lay between the germline ends. The CDR3 is 12 amino acids. Germline loops: CDR1 SEHNR, CDR2 FQNEAQ (reference sequence). CDR3 region: CASSTQDQPQHF. Written as DNA, the CDR3 is TGTGCCAGCAGCACACAGGATCAGCCCCAGCATTTT.

The chain uses TRBV6-2 or TRBV6-3 and TRBJ1-5; the match to TRBD1 covers 7 bases. CDR1 and CDR2 from the germline V gene are MNHEY and SVGEGT. The CDR3 consists of 16 residues. The ends lost 5 bases at V and 9 bases at J; junction bases unmatched: 16. The CDR3 sequence is CASSPTGTHGLRPQHF. For the CDR3, the DNA is TGTGCCAGCAGTCCGACAGGGACCCATGGATTGCGGCCCCAGCATTTT.